This T cell receptor beta chain was found in a study of blood T cell repertoires in COVID-19. Germline CDR1 reads SGHVS; CDR2 reads FQNEAQ. The J segment lost 6 bases and the V segment lost 2 bases, leaving 9 bases of the junction unmatched. This CDR3 contains 16 residues. Adults between roughly 18 and 89 years of age took part from under 30 US areas. Produced via immunoSEQ multiplex PCR; TCRdb's table is partial and in-frame only. The repertoire holds roughly 43,000 clones, with roughly nine tenths as singletons. The origin of this receptor is a woman aged 45-65 years who had recovered from COVID-19. What was sequenced was PBMCs or T cells enriched from blood (not recorded which). The rearrangement uses TRBV7-8 and TRBJ1-5; 8 bases fit TRBD1. The chain's CDR3 is CASSLHRDRGGQPQHF. The CDR3 region has the DNA TGTGCCAGCAGCTTACACAGAGACAGGGGAGGTCAGCCCCAGCATTTT.